Following are 14 T cell receptor beta chains from one sample sequenced in a study of blood T cell repertoires in COVID-19. Assay: immunoSEQ multiplex PCR; the TCRdb copy retains only in-frame clones and omits some. The sample holds hundreds of thousands of clones, about 87% seen once. The sequencing sample was made of peripheral blood. The receptors derive from a man between 65 and 79 years old with acute or convalescent COVID-19.

This sequence joins TRBV7-9 and TRBJ2-7; 8 bases agree with TRBD2. The junction had 9 bases not matched to a gene; V was cut back by 4 bases and J by 1 base. This CDR3 spans 16 amino acids. CDR1 and CDR2 (germline): SEHNR, FQNEAQ (reference sequence). CDR3 sequence: CASSSLGGAGSYEQYF. The CDR3 bases are TGTGCCAGCAGCTCACTCGGGGGGGCGGGATCCTACGAGCAGTACTTC.

In its sample, this clone was seen a few times. The chain employs TRBV9 and TRBJ2-7, with 8 bases that match TRBD2. Germline V lookup: CDR1 SGDLS, CDR2 YYNGEE. V lost 2 bases to trimming and J lost 2 bases; unmatched junction nucleotides: 6. There are 15 residues in the CDR3. The CDR3 DNA sequence: TGTGCCAGCAGCGTTTCAGCGGGAGAAGCCTACGAGCAGTACTTC. This translates into CASSVSAGEAYEQYF. The entire variable domain, with the rest obtained from reference TRBV9 and TRBJ2-7, is as follows: DSGVTQTPKHLITATGQRVTLRCSPRSGDLSVYWYQQSLDQGLQFLIQYYNGEERAKGNILERFSAQQFPDLHSELNLSSLELGDSALYFCASSVSAGEAYEQYFGPGTRLTVT.

V is TRBV29-1 and J is TRBJ2-1; 9 bases are a match to TRBD2. Germline V lookup: CDR1 SQVTM, CDR2 ANQGSEA. Trimming removed 5 bases from V and 0 bases from J; junction bases left unmatched: 11. The CDR3 has 17 amino acids. CDR3 residues: CSVLGLASYPSYNEQFF. CDR3 DNA: TGCAGCGTTCTGGGACTAGCCTCGTATCCCTCCTACAATGAGCAGTTCTTC.

The V and J genes are TRBV7-2 and TRBJ2-5, with 11 bases aligning to TRBD2. The CDR3 spans 15 residues. Germline lookup yields CDR1 SGHTA and CDR2 FQGNSA. Trimming at V came to 1 base and at J to 7 bases, leaving 5 bases not matched to a gene. The CDR3 nucleotides read TGTGCCAGCAGCTTAGGAGTTAGCGGGGGGGTGACCCAGTACTTC. Protein sequence: CASSLGVSGGVTQYF.

The V call is TRBV28, the J call TRBJ2-7; D is possibly TRBD1 (6 bases). The CDR3 runs 15 residues. Deletions cut 1 base from V and 3 bases from J, with 13 bases between. In germline, CDR1 is MDHEN, CDR2 SYDVKM. CDR3 sequence: CASSLLGRGHYEQYF. The CDR3 DNA reads TGTGCCAGCAGTTTATTGGGCAGGGGACACTACGAGCAGTACTTC.

The chain has TRBV29-1 and TRBJ1-2; a weak D match, TRBD1 (6 bases). In germline, CDR1 is SQVTM, CDR2 ANQGSEA. The germline V and J ends were trimmed by 5 bases and 3 bases, with 13 bases remaining between them. The CDR3 runs 13 residues. The chain's CDR3 is CSVPQGFYYGYTF. Here the CDR3 DNA reads TGCAGCGTTCCCCAGGGGTTTTACTATGGCTACACCTTC.

The chain has TRBV7-2 and TRBJ1-2, with D unclear. The CDR3 consists of 14 residues. V was shortened by 2 bases and J by 0 bases, with 7 bases between the two germline ends. From germline, CDR1 is SGHTA and CDR2 FQGNSA. The chain's CDR3 is CASSLFHTNYGYTF. The CDR3 DNA follows: TGTGCCAGCAGCTTATTCCACACTAACTATGGCTACACCTTC.

This clone was seen a few times. The chain employs TRBV28 and TRBJ1-1; D not resolved. The ends were cut back, 5 bases at V and 0 bases at J, with 10 bases in the middle. The CDR3 has 14 residues. CDR1 and CDR2 (germline): MDHEN, SYDVKM. CDR3 DNA: TGTGCCAGCAGTAAAAACGGGATGAACACTGAAGCTTTCTTT. This gives the protein CASSKNGMNTEAFF.

V gene TRBV24-1 combines with J gene TRBJ1-2; 7 positions match TRBD1. J lost 4 bases, V lost 4 bases, and 5 bases had no gene match. This CDR3 spans 14 amino acids. The germline V gene encodes CDR1 KGHDR and CDR2 SFDVKD. The CDR3 coding sequence is TGTGCCACCAGTGACCACGACAGGGCCTATGGCTACACCTTC. Its protein is CATSDHDRAYGYTF.

This sequence joins TRBV7-2 and TRBJ1-1; maybe TRBD1 (5 bases). V gave up 5 bases and J gave up 5 bases, with 18 bases separating them. The CDR3 totals 15 residues. From germline, CDR1 is SGHTA and CDR2 FQGNSA. As DNA, the CDR3 is TGTGCCAGCAGCCCGAGCAGGGCCGGGGGGACTGAAGCTTTCTTT. Translating gives CASSPSRAGGTEAFF.

This rearrangement joins TRBV19 to TRBJ2-1, with 7 bases matching TRBD2. The length of the CDR3 is 18 residues. V shed 4 bases and J 3 bases; nucleotides not matched to a gene: 15. Germline lookup yields CDR1 LNHDA and CDR2 SQIVND (reference sequence). The CDR3 bases are TGTGCCAGTAGTAAAGGGAATAGCCCCGGGACTATCTACAATGAGCAGTTCTTC. Translating it yields CASSKGNSPGTIYNEQFF.

The rearrangement joins TRBV5-8 to TRBJ1-6; 8 bases map to TRBD1. Germline V CDR1 and CDR2: SGHTS, YDEGEE. The V gene end was trimmed by 7 bases and the J gene end by 8 bases; junction bases not matched to a gene: 8. The CDR3 totals 14 residues. In DNA, the CDR3 is TGTGCCAGCGTCTCACAGGGGGGAGATTCACCCCTCCACTTT. Protein sequence: CASVSQGGDSPLHF.

The rearrangement uses TRBV11-2 and TRBJ2-7, with 7 bases fitting TRBD2. This CDR3 has 17 residues. The V gene's germline CDR1 is SGHAT and CDR2 FQNNGV. The V and J ends lost 3 bases and 6 bases, in that order; junction bases with no gene match: 17. The CDR3 spells CASSFRRIGGSPIEQYF. The CDR3 region has the DNA TGTGCCAGCAGCTTCAGGCGGATAGGCGGGAGTCCCATCGAGCAGTACTTC.

The chain links TRBV15 to TRBJ2-7, with TRBD2 as a possible D gene (7 bases). Germline CDR1 LNHNV, CDR2 YYDKDF (reference sequence). V was clipped by 9 bases and J by 4 bases, with 13 bases between them. The CDR3 loop spans 12 amino acids. Here the CDR3 reads CATSRGAYEQYF. The DNA of the CDR3 is TGTGCCACGTCTCGGGGGGCGTACGAGCAGTACTTC.